The 10 T cell receptor beta chains below all came from one sample that was sequenced in a study of T cells after yellow fever vaccination. TCRdb redid the calling of the 5' RACE reads with MiXCR, one entry per CDR3 protein. The sample yields hundreds of thousands of distinct CDR3 sequences, approximately 13% seen once. The sample here was PBMCs, taken on the day of the yellow fever booster vaccination. The receptors were gathered from a man aged 25-45 years who received the YFV17D yellow fever vaccine.

This clonotype appeared a few times. V and J are TRBV13 and TRBJ2-7; 15 bases align to TRBD2. V shed 1 base and J 6 bases; nucleotides not matched to a gene: 7. Germline V lookup: CDR1 PRHDT, CDR2 FYEKMQ (reference sequence). The CDR3 is 17 residues long. The CDR3 loop reads CASSLERTSGRAAEQYF. In nucleotides, the CDR3 is TGTGCCAGCAGCTTAGAGAGGACTAGCGGGAGGGCCGCCGAGCAGTACTTC.

This chain uses TRBV24-1 with TRBJ1-2, with D possibly matching TRBD1 (5 bases). CDR3 size: 11 residues. The V gene's germline CDR1 is KGHDR and CDR2 SFDVKD. The germline V and J ends were trimmed by 6 bases and 8 bases, with 9 bases remaining between them. The CDR3, as DNA: TGTGCCACCAGTCAAGGGGACGGCTACACCTTC. Amino acid sequence: CATSQGDGYTF.

V gene TRBV30 combines with J gene TRBJ2-7, with D perhaps assigned TRBD1 or TRBD2 (7 bases each). The CDR3 covers 15 residues. Germline lookup yields CDR1 GTSNPN and CDR2 SVGIG (reference sequence). Trimming pared 5 bases from V and 2 bases from J, leaving 19 bases between. In DNA, the CDR3 is TGTGCCTGGGGGGGGGCAAGGGACAGCACCTACGAGCAGTACTTC. Amino acids: CAWGGARDSTYEQYF.

This clonotype has only a few counts. The chain has TRBV7-2 and TRBJ2-7, with 11 positions matching TRBD1. V lost 5 bases, J lost 6 bases, and 6 bases stayed unmatched. Germline V gene sequence: CDR1 SGHTA, CDR2 FQGNSA. This CDR3 contains 14 residues. CDR3 bases: TGTGCCAGCAGCCCCTGGACAGGGGGCGTCGAGCAGTACTTC. Protein: CASSPWTGGVEQYF.

This clonotype occurred a few times. The rearrangement joins TRBV20-1 to TRBJ2-2; D gene ambiguous. Germline V gene sequence: CDR1 DFQATT, CDR2 SNEGSKA (reference sequence). The CDR3 runs 12 residues. V was shortened by 1 base and J by 8 bases, with 8 bases between the two germline ends. The CDR3: CSARAPMGELFF. As DNA, the CDR3 is TGCAGTGCTAGAGCCCCTATGGGGGAGCTGTTTTTT.

Only a few counts were recorded for this clonotype. This chain joins TRBV10-2 and TRBJ2-5, with D uncertain. Trimming pared 2 bases from V and 5 bases from J, leaving 6 bases between. This CDR3 region has 12 residues. The V gene's germline CDR1 is WSHSY and CDR2 SAAADI. CDR3 amino acids: CASSEVWETQYF. The DNA of the CDR3 is TGCGCCAGCAGTGAGGTGTGGGAGACCCAGTACTTC.

This clonotype has a handful of counts. This chain connects TRBV20-1 to TRBJ2-3, with TRBD2 matching 8 bases. This CDR3 is 14 amino acids long. Germline CDR1 is DFQATT and CDR2 is SNEGSKA (reference sequence). V lost 3 bases to trimming and J lost 3 bases; unmatched junction nucleotides: 5. In DNA form, the CDR3 reads TGCAGTGCTAGCAGCGGGAGCAGAACAGATACGCAGTATTTT. This encodes CSASSGSRTDTQYF.

This clonotype showed up just a few times. The V call is TRBV10-2, the J call TRBJ2-7; D perhaps matches TRBD1 (6 bases). The CDR3 extends over 15 amino acids. The V gene's germline CDR1 is WSHSY and CDR2 SAAADI. Trimming pared 4 bases from V and 0 bases from J, leaving 13 bases between. Here the CDR3 DNA reads TGCGCCAGCAGTGGGCTAGGACAGAGCTCCTACGAGCAGTACTTC. This encodes CASSGLGQSSYEQYF.

CDR3 residues: CATTQGRLQPQHF. DNA of the CDR3: TGTGCCACCACACAGGGGAGATTGCAGCCCCAGCATTTT. This sequence joins TRBV15 and TRBJ1-5; 7 bases map to TRBD1. Germline CDR1 LNHNV, CDR2 YYDKDF (reference sequence). V shed 7 bases, J shed 7 bases, and the junction held 7 bases outside the gene matches. This CDR3 spans 13 amino acids.

A few counts support this clonotype. The chain has TRBV6-1 and TRBJ2-3; 11 positions agree with TRBD2. From germline, CDR1 is MNHNS and CDR2 SASEGT. There are 15 residues in the CDR3. J was trimmed by 6 bases and V by 5 bases; bases with no gene match: 7. CDR3 DNA sequence: TGTGCCAGCAGTAATAGCGGGAGGGCGTCCGATACGCAGTATTTT. Protein product: CASSNSGRASDTQYF.